Each of the 16 T cell receptor beta chains below was sequenced from the same sample in a study of response to subunit inactivated influenza vaccine. TCRdb recomputed calls from the RT-PCR reads with MiXCR, one row per CDR3 protein. The table has 400,000 to 650,000 distinct CDR3 sequences, approximately 6.9% seen once. Sample: PBMCs from blood, taken roughly 24 months after vaccination. The source is a man in his fifties or sixties who received an inactivated influenza vaccine.

This clonotype was seen at least ten times. This CDR3 is CSARASGNQPQHF. In nucleotides, the CDR3 is TGCAGTGCTAGAGCCTCGGGCAATCAGCCCCAGCATTTT. The J gene is TRBJ1-5, the V gene TRBV20-1, with D uncertain. V lost 1 base and J 2 bases, leaving 6 bases between the germline ends. CDR1 is DFQATT and CDR2 is SNEGSKA in the germline V gene (reference sequence). The CDR3 length is 13 residues.

This clonotype was seen a few times. CDR3 nucleotides: TGTGCCAGCAGACCATTACTAGCGGGGGGGCCCGATGAGCAGTTCTTC. Its protein is CASRPLLAGGPDEQFF. This chain joins TRBV6-1 and TRBJ2-1; 13 bases are a match to TRBD2. The CDR3 sequence is 16 residues long. Germline assignment: CDR1 MNHNS and CDR2 SASEGT. Unmatched junction bases numbered 10, after V lost 6 bases and J lost 8 bases.

The chain uses TRBV20-1 and TRBJ1-2, with D tentatively TRBD1 (5 bases). With 0 bases removed from V and 5 bases from J, the gap between germline ends came to 16 bases. The CDR3 runs to 15 residues. The germline V gene encodes CDR1 DFQATT and CDR2 SNEGSKA (reference sequence). The CDR3 DNA reads as TGCAGTGCTAGAGAGGGGACGGCCGCGCTATATGGCTACACCTTC. This sequence encodes CSAREGTAALYGYTF.

There are many counts of this clonotype. The chain uses TRBV4-2 and TRBJ1-2; D is unclear. CDR1 LGHNA and CDR2 YNFKEQ come from the germline V gene. V gave up 1 base and J gave up 4 bases, with 7 bases separating them. The CDR3 runs to 13 residues. CDR3 nucleotide sequence: TGTGCCAGCAGCCAAGGGTATCCCTATGGCTACACCTTC. Protein product: CASSQGYPYGYTF.

The rearrangement joins TRBV29-1 to TRBJ1-4, with D possibly TRBD1 on 5 matching bases. CDR1 is SQVTM, CDR2 ANQGSEA, per germline. This CDR3 is 14 amino acids long. Between the trimmed V and J ends, which lost 0 bases and 8 bases, there was a span of 13 bases. The CDR3 protein is CSVEENVGGEKLFF. The CDR3 nucleotides read TGCAGCGTTGAAGAGAACGTCGGGGGGGAAAAACTGTTTTTT.

The chain couples TRBV4-3 to TRBJ2-7, with 9 bases that match TRBD2. The CDR3 sequence is 15 residues long. V dropped 1 base and J dropped 2; count of bases not matched to a gene: 3. Germline values: CDR1 LGHNA, CDR2 YSLEER. The CDR3: CASSQGSGGTYEQYF. CDR3 sequence (DNA): TGCGCCAGCAGCCAAGGTAGCGGGGGTACCTACGAGCAGTACTTC.

Remarks on this clonotype: The junction and the germline gene differ at one end; a read error may be behind it. The chain joins TRBV6-1 to TRBJ2-3; no clear D gene. Germline values: CDR1 MNHNS, CDR2 SASEGT. This CDR3 comprises 14 residues. The CDR3 here is CAGSIGVGWDTQYF. CDR3 in DNA: TGTGCCGGCAGTATCGGCGTCGGGTGGGATACGCAGTATTTT.

This clonotype was observed a few times. The chain is built from TRBV3-1 and TRBJ2-7; 9 nucleotides align to TRBD2. Germline CDR1 is LGHDT and CDR2 is YNNKEL (reference sequence). Losses at the gene ends were 1 base for V and 6 bases for J; bases not matched to a gene: 7. This CDR3 has 15 amino acids. The CDR3 coding sequence is TGTGCCAGCAGCCAAGGCGGGGGGGGGCTAGTCGAGCAGTACTTC. Translated, it gives CASSQGGGGLVEQYF.

This clonotype was counted only a few times. The chain couples TRBV5-1 to TRBJ2-5, with 9 nucleotides matching TRBD1. Germline values: CDR1 SGHRS, CDR2 YFSETQ. Unmatched junction bases numbered 4, after V lost 4 bases and J lost 0 bases. The CDR3 contains 15 residues. The CDR3 nucleotides are TGCGCCAGCAGCGGTGGGACAGGGTACCAAGAGACCCAGTACTTC. Its translation is CASSGGTGYQETQYF.

This clonotype was counted many times. This chain links TRBV10-3 with TRBJ1-4; D perhaps matches TRBD1 (6 bases). The CDR3 runs 14 residues. The V gene lost 6 bases and the J gene lost 0 bases, with 8 bases spanning the gap. CDR1 is ENHRY, CDR2 SYGVKD, per germline. The CDR3, as DNA: TGTGCCATCAGATCAGGGGCAACTAATGAAAAACTGTTTTTT. This translates into CAIRSGATNEKLFF.

The chain combines TRBV18 with TRBJ2-2, with D possibly TRBD2 on 5 matching bases. The CDR3 consists of 17 residues. Germline assignment: CDR1 KGHSH and CDR2 LQKENI. Trimming pared 2 bases from V and 1 base from J, leaving 14 bases between. Here the CDR3 reads CASSPAVSAKNTGELFF. Written as DNA, the CDR3 is TGTGCCAGCTCACCAGCTGTTAGCGCGAAGAACACCGGGGAGCTGTTTTTT. Full variable domain (outside the CDR3, taken from reference TRBV18 and TRBJ2-2): NAGVMQNPRHLVRRRGQEARLRCSPMKGHSHVYWYRQLPEEGLKFMVYLQKENIIDESGMPKERFSAEFPKEGPSILRIQQVVRGDSAAYFCASSPAVSAKNTGELFFGEGSRLTVL.

There are a few counts of this clonotype. The DNA of the CDR3 is TGTGCCAGCAGGCGTCATGGGACTAGTTACGAGCAGTACTTC. Encoded protein: CASRRHGTSYEQYF. The V gene is TRBV6-1, the J gene TRBJ2-7; 8 bases are shared with TRBD2. Germline-derived CDR1 and CDR2 are MNHNS and SASEGT. The CDR3 has 14 residues. V dropped 6 bases and J dropped 4; count of bases not matched to a gene: 8.

This clonotype was counted many times. The gene calls are TRBV6-2 or TRBV6-3 and TRBJ2-2; 8 bases match TRBD2. After removal of 2 bases from V and 1 base from J, the junction contained 0 bases not matched to a gene. This CDR3 is built from 15 residues. CDR1 and CDR2 (germline): MNHEY, SVGEGT. CDR3 sequence (DNA): TGTGCCAGCAGTTACGCGGGGGGGAACACCGGGGAGCTGTTTTTT. Translating gives CASSYAGGNTGELFF.

On this clonotype itself: Relative to the germline gene, one junction end is altered; a read error may explain this. V usage is TRBV10-3 and J usage is TRBJ2-3, with D hard to call. CDR3 size: 13 residues. Germline CDR1 and CDR2: ENHRY and SYGVKD. In nucleotides, the CDR3 is TGTGCCACCAAGGCGGCTGGCACAGATACGCGGTATTTT. Residues: CATKAAGTDTRYF.

This clonotype has ten or more counts. This rearrangement joins TRBV3-1 to TRBJ2-5; 7 bases are shared with TRBD1. The V segment lost 1 base and the J segment 5 bases; nucleotides outside the gene matches: 10. The CDR3 totals 16 residues. Germline CDR1 is LGHDT and CDR2 is YNNKEL (reference sequence). CDR3 sequence reads: CASSQAKTDRAETQYF. CDR3 DNA: TGTGCCAGCAGCCAAGCGAAAACCGACAGGGCTGAGACCCAGTACTTC.

This clonotype was observed a few times. The V gene is TRBV12-3 or TRBV12-4, the J gene TRBJ1-1, with D unclear. Trimming took off 7 bases at V and 6 bases at J, with 9 bases between the two ends. This CDR3 has 11 amino acids. In DNA, the CDR3 is TGTGCCAGCACCTCGTACTCTGAAGCTTTCTTT. This encodes CASTSYSEAFF.